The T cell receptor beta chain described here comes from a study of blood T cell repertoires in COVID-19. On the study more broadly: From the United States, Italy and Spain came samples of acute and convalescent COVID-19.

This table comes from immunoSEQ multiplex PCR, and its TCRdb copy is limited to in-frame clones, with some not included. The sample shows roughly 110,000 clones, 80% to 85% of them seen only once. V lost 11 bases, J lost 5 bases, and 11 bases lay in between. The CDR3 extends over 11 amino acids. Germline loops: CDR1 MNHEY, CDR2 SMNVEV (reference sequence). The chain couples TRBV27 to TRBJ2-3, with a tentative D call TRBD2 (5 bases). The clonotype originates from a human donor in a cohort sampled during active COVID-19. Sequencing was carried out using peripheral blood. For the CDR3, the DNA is TGTGCCGCGGGCATCGGAGATACGCAGTATTTT. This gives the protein CAAGIGDTQYF.